One sample yielded the 8 T cell receptor beta chains listed below, sequenced in a study of technical replicates of blood from several donors. Some clones are missing from TCRdb's copy, which holds only in-frame ones; the method was immunoSEQ multiplex PCR. This sample has about 97,000 clones, with approximately 96% found just once. Source material: T cells isolated from PBMCs. Receptor source: a human donor in good health.

V gene TRBV7-3 combines with J gene TRBJ2-7; 9 nucleotides align to TRBD2. The length of the CDR3 is 14 residues. Per the germline V gene, CDR1 is SGHTA and CDR2 is FQGTGA. J gave up 3 bases and V 0 bases, and 0 bases lay outside the gene matches. CDR3 amino acids: CASSLTSGSYEQYF. The CDR3 coding sequence is TGTGCCAGCAGCTTAACTAGCGGGAGCTACGAGCAGTACTTC.

The chain links TRBV5-1 to TRBJ1-1; no clear D. Germline V gives CDR1 SGHRS, CDR2 YFSETQ. The CDR3 has 12 amino acids. Trimming shortened V by 4 bases and J by 5 bases, and 9 bases separated the two germline ends. The CDR3 here is CASSLGRTEAFF. The CDR3 DNA is TGCGCCAGCAGCCTAGGGAGAACTGAAGCTTTCTTT.

The V gene is TRBV18, the J gene TRBJ1-1; a weak D match, TRBD1 (6 bases). Germline V lookup: CDR1 KGHSH, CDR2 LQKENI. V lost 4 bases to trimming and J lost 10 bases, with 13 bases between them. The CDR3 runs to 12 residues. Written as DNA, the CDR3 is TGTGCCAGCTCACAGGGGGAGAGTCGAGCTTTCTTT. Translating gives CASSQGESRAFF.

The V and J genes are TRBV15 and TRBJ2-7; D remains ambiguous. Trimming cost V 5 bases and J 2 bases, with 10 bases left between them. Germline V lookup: CDR1 LNHNV, CDR2 YYDKDF (reference sequence). CDR3 size: 13 residues. The CDR3 region is CATSPKTTYEQYF. The CDR3, as DNA: TGTGCCACCAGCCCAAAAACAACCTACGAGCAGTACTTC.

This clone came up a few times. The CDR3 sequence: CASSYGRTNTGELFF. CDR3 nucleotide sequence: TGTGCCAGCAGCTACGGGAGGACCAACACCGGGGAGCTGTTTTTT. The chain carries TRBV7-6 and TRBJ2-2, with 7 positions matching TRBD2. Germline V gives CDR1 SGHVS, CDR2 FNYEAQ. J was trimmed by 2 bases and V by 4 bases; bases with no gene match: 4. The CDR3 loop spans 15 amino acids.

On this clone itself: The same CDR3 also results from other DNA sequences found in this sample. V usage is TRBV4-2 and J usage is TRBJ2-3; TRBD1 is a possible D gene (7 bases). V gave up 1 base and J gave up 3 bases, with 14 bases separating them. CDR3 length: 16 amino acids. Germline V gene sequence: CDR1 LGHNA, CDR2 YNFKEQ. The CDR3 DNA reads TGTGCCAGCAGCCAAGGGACAGGTGGAGGGACAGATACGCAGTATTTT. It translates to CASSQGTGGGTDTQYF.

The chain uses TRBV27 and TRBJ2-3, with a possible D match to TRBD2 (6 bases). The V gene lost 0 bases and the J gene lost 6 bases, with 10 bases spanning the gap. CDR3 length: 14 residues. Per germline, CDR1 MNHEY and CDR2 SMNVEV (reference sequence). The CDR3 region is CASSLSAAGDTQYF. The CDR3 DNA follows: TGTGCCAGCAGTTTATCGGCGGCGGGGGATACGCAGTATTTT.

V usage is TRBV30 and J usage is TRBJ2-1; 10 bases match TRBD2. The CDR3 spans 15 residues. V was pared by 2 bases and J by 6 bases, with 7 bases of the junction left unmatched. Looked up from germline, CDR1 is GTSNPN and CDR2 is SVGIG (reference sequence). The CDR3 coding sequence is TGTGCCTGGAGTCCGCTAGCGGGAGCTCTCAATGAGCAGTTCTTC. Translated, it gives CAWSPLAGALNEQFF.